Each of the 3 T cell receptor beta chains below was sequenced from the same sample in a study of tumor and adjacent non-tumor tissue in lung cancer. A modified ARM-PCR protocol with three rounds of nested PCR amplified TCRbeta. TCRdb reanalysed the multiplex PCR reads using MiXCR and keeps one entry per CDR3 protein. The table records 120,000 or so distinct CDR3 sequences, 55% to 75% of them present only once. RNA was extracted from bulk tissue without any cell sorting. What was sequenced was lung tumor tissue. These receptors were taken from a man younger than 40 with non-small cell lung cancer.

Notes on this clonotype: Being one base from a much bigger clone, this may be a read error. The chain employs TRBV6-2 or TRBV6-3 and TRBJ2-5, with D possibly matching TRBD2 (5 bases). The CDR3 is made up of 14 amino acids. V gave up 9 bases and J gave up 2 bases, with 16 bases separating them. CDR1 MNHEY and CDR2 SVGEGT come from the germline V gene. Here the CDR3 reads CARSPSGPQETQYF. The DNA for the CDR3 is TGTGCCAGAAGTCCGAGCGGACCACAAGAGACCCAGTACTTC.

Concerning this clonotype itself: Relative to the germline gene, one junction end is altered; a read error may explain this. The chain uses TRBV13 and TRBJ1-2; D is ambiguous. This CDR3 is 12 amino acids long. CDR1 and CDR2 (germline): PRHDT, FYEKMQ (reference sequence). The CDR3 nucleotides are TGTGCCAGCAGTTCCATAGAGGATGGTTACACCTTC. It codes for CASSSIEDGYTF.

Worth noting for this clonotype: A read error may explain this, as a much larger clone is one base away. The chain is built from TRBV29-1 and TRBJ2-7; tentatively, D is TRBD2 (5 bases). V was trimmed by 0 bases and J by 4 bases, leaving 13 bases between them. The CDR3 has 14 residues. Germline lookup yields CDR1 SQVTM and CDR2 ANQGSEA. The CDR3: CSVEDQGCGYEQYF. CDR3 nucleotides: TGCAGCGTTGAAGATCAAGGGTGCGGGTACGAGCAGTACTTC.